A single sample is the source of the 14 T cell receptor beta chains below, sequenced in a study of OX40 agonist ivuxolimab in advanced cancers. Some clones are missing from TCRdb's copy, which holds only in-frame ones; the method was immunoSEQ multiplex PCR. The table has more than 25,000 clones, 87% seen once. The starting material was CD4+ or CD8+ T cells sorted from blood, obtained in a trial of the OX40 agonist ivuxolimab. The receptors originated from an adult with an advanced solid tumor such as melanoma, head and neck, liver or kidney cancer.

The rearrangement joins TRBV27 to TRBJ2-7; TRBD1 matches at 10 bases. The trim removed 5 bases at V and 6 bases at J, leaving 7 bases unmatched. The CDR3 has 14 amino acids. Germline V lookup: CDR1 MNHEY, CDR2 SMNVEV (reference sequence). The CDR3 loop is CASSLTGTGVEQYF. The DNA of the CDR3 is TGTGCCAGCAGTCTAACCGGGACAGGGGTCGAGCAGTACTTC.

The chain joins TRBV27 to TRBJ2-7, with unresolved D. The germline V gene encodes CDR1 MNHEY and CDR2 SMNVEV (reference sequence). Trimming removed 3 bases from V and 2 bases from J, with 8 bases in between. The CDR3 covers 13 residues. DNA for the CDR3: TGTGCCAGCAGTTTCACCCCTACCTACGAGCAGTACTTC. This sequence encodes CASSFTPTYEQYF.

The chain is built from TRBV5-1 and TRBJ2-7, with TRBD1 as a possible D gene (6 bases). V was shortened by 0 bases and J by 0 bases, with 7 bases between the two germline ends. Per the germline V gene, CDR1 is SGHRS and CDR2 is YFSETQ. The CDR3 is 14 residues long. The CDR3 loop is CASSLGDTSYEQYF. The CDR3 bases are TGCGCCAGCAGCTTGGGGGACACCTCCTACGAGCAGTACTTC.

The chain recombines TRBV27 with TRBJ2-1, with TRBD2 matching 7 bases. J lost 7 bases, V lost 6 bases, and 3 bases had no gene match. Germline-derived CDR1 and CDR2 are MNHEY and SMNVEV (reference sequence). The CDR3 has 12 amino acids. CDR3 sequence: CASSLSGNEQFF. The CDR3 bases are TGTGCCAGCAGCCTTAGCGGGAATGAGCAGTTCTTC.

This chain links TRBV6-4 with TRBJ2-2; D uncertain. Germline CDR1 and CDR2: MRHNA and SNTAGT. V was trimmed by 0 bases and J by 6 bases, leaving 5 bases between them. The CDR3 spans 13 residues. The CDR3 reads CASSDSNSGELFF. The CDR3 bases are TGTGCCAGCAGTGACTCGAATTCCGGGGAGCTGTTTTTT.

This chain uses TRBV7-3 with TRBJ2-6, with 7 bases identical to TRBD1. From germline, CDR1 is SGHTA and CDR2 FQGTGA. The V and J ends lost 5 bases and 0 bases, in that order; junction bases with no gene match: 13. The CDR3 totals 19 residues. The CDR3 loop reads CASSPNWDRPYSGANVLTF. The CDR3 nucleotides are TGTGCCAGCAGCCCCAATTGGGACAGACCATACTCTGGGGCCAACGTCCTGACTTTC.

This clone is classed as medium-sized. This chain connects TRBV5-6 to TRBJ1-1; the D gene is possibly TRBD1 (5 bases). From germline, CDR1 is SGHDT and CDR2 YYEEEE. V lost 1 base and J lost 4, with 5 bases in between. This CDR3 has 12 residues. The CDR3 is CASSLRGTEAFF. Written as DNA, the CDR3 is TGTGCCAGCAGCTTGAGGGGCACTGAAGCTTTCTTT.

The chain links TRBV27 to TRBJ2-6; D remains ambiguous. CDR1 MNHEY and CDR2 SMNVEV come from the germline V gene (reference sequence). The V end was cut by 5 bases, the J end by 0 bases, with 2 bases between. This CDR3 is 13 amino acids long. The CDR3 DNA sequence: TGTGCCAGCAGTACCTCTGGGGCCAACGTCCTGACTTTC. This translates into CASSTSGANVLTF.

V and J are TRBV14 and TRBJ2-1; 12 nucleotides agree with TRBD2. The V gene's germline CDR1 is SGHDN and CDR2 FVKESK. The V and J ends lost 4 bases and 7 bases, in that order; junction bases with no gene match: 5. This CDR3 region has 15 residues. This CDR3 is CASSPRGLAGNEQFF. The DNA for the CDR3 is TGTGCCAGCAGCCCTCGAGGACTAGCGGGAAATGAGCAGTTCTTC.

This clone has only one observation. The chain couples TRBV18 to TRBJ1-1, with D hard to call. The V gene's germline CDR1 is KGHSH and CDR2 LQKENI. V shed 5 bases and J shed 6 bases, with 10 bases lying between them. The CDR3 consists of 12 residues. The CDR3: CASSTPGSEAFF. Here the CDR3 DNA reads TGTGCCAGCTCAACCCCCGGGTCTGAAGCTTTCTTT.

The rearrangement joins TRBV6-5 to TRBJ1-1; D remains unclear. This CDR3 is 14 amino acids long. The germline CDR1 and CDR2 sequences are MNHEY and SVGAGI. The V end lost 6 bases, the J end lost 0 bases, and 11 bases lay between the germline ends. The CDR3 DNA reads as TGTGCCAGCAGCTTACAGATGATGAACACTGAAGCTTTCTTT. Translating it yields CASSLQMMNTEAFF.

This rearrangement joins TRBV7-9 to TRBJ2-7; D not resolved. In germline, CDR1 is SEHNR, CDR2 FQNEAQ (reference sequence). This CDR3 is 13 amino acids long. Trimming took 5 bases from V and 4 from J, leaving 12 bases between them. CDR3 bases: TGTGCCAGCAGCCCCTCTGAAACTTACGAGCAGTACTTC. Translating it yields CASSPSETYEQYF. The whole variable domain, remainder taken from reference TRBV7-9 and TRBJ2-7, is DTGVSQNPRHKITKRGQNVTFRCDPISEHNRLYWYRQTLGQGPEFLTYFQNEAQLEKSRLLSDRFSAERPKGSFSTLEIQRTEQGDSAMYLCASSPSETYEQYFGPGTRLTVT.

The gene calls are TRBV11-3 and TRBJ2-1; 13 bases align to TRBD2. The CDR3 has 13 residues. The J segment lost 9 bases and the V segment lost 6 bases, leaving 2 bases of the junction unmatched. In germline, CDR1 is SGHNT, CDR2 YENEEA. The chain's CDR3 is CASSWTSGSEQFF. The DNA of the CDR3 is TGTGCCAGCAGTTGGACTAGCGGGAGTGAGCAGTTCTTC. Complete variable domain (other parts from reference TRBV11-3 and TRBJ2-1): EAGVVQSPRYKIIEKKQPVAFWCNPISGHNTLYWYLQNLGQGPELLIRYENEEAVDDSQLPKDRFSAERLKGVDSTLKIQPAELGDSAVYLCASSWTSGSEQFFGPGTRLTVL.

A single count supports this clone. This sequence joins TRBV11-3 and TRBJ2-1, with TRBD2 matching 10 bases. The CDR3 runs to 17 residues. Germline V CDR1 and CDR2: SGHNT, YENEEA. Germline trimming cut 0 bases from V and 7 bases from J; bases unmatched to any gene: 9. CDR3 loop: CASSLEEREGARNEQFF. The CDR3 DNA reads as TGTGCCAGCAGCTTAGAAGAGCGGGAGGGGGCGCGGAATGAGCAGTTCTTC.